The 28 T cell receptor beta chains below were found in one sample sequenced in a study of blood T cell repertoires in COVID-19. Assay used: immunoSEQ multiplex PCR; TCRdb lists only in-frame clones, some missing. This sample yields 200,000 to 300,000 clones, of which 88% are seen a single time; 0.7% belongs to the top ten. The sample comprised peripheral blood. Source of these receptors: a human donor in a cohort sampled during active COVID-19.

The rearrangement joins TRBV24-1 to TRBJ2-6, with 10 bases lining up with TRBD1. CDR1 is KGHDR and CDR2 is SFDVKD in the germline V gene. V trimming: 5 bases; J trimming: 1 base; junction bases outside the gene matches: 4. The length of the CDR3 is 17 residues. The CDR3 DNA follows: TGTGCCACCAGTGTCCGACAGGGGGCTTCTGGGGCCAACGTCCTGACTTTC. Translating it yields CATSVRQGASGANVLTF.

The V call is TRBV5-1, the J call TRBJ2-7; D not resolved. The ends were cut back, 5 bases at V and 2 bases at J, with 5 bases in the middle. The germline V gene encodes CDR1 SGHRS and CDR2 YFSETQ. The length of the CDR3 is 11 residues. The CDR3 region has the DNA TGCGCCAGCAGGCGCACCTACGAGCAGTACTTC. Residues: CASRRTYEQYF.

J is TRBJ2-7 and V is TRBV12-3 or TRBV12-4, with 7 bases identical to TRBD2. J was trimmed by 6 bases and V by 3 bases; bases with no gene match: 2. The CDR3 is made up of 12 amino acids. The CDR3, as DNA: TGTGCCAGCAGTTTTGGGGGGGGCGAGCAGTACTTC. It specifies CASSFGGGEQYF.

There are a few counts of this clone. The gene calls are TRBV6-2 or TRBV6-3 and TRBJ2-2, with 9 bases fitting TRBD2. J was trimmed by 6 bases and V by 6 bases; bases with no gene match: 5. Germline CDR1 is MNHEY and CDR2 is SVGEGT. This CDR3 has 14 amino acids. This CDR3 reads CASSRWTSAGELFF. The CDR3 nucleotides read TGTGCCAGCAGCCGATGGACTAGCGCCGGGGAGCTGTTTTTT.

The chain uses TRBV18 and TRBJ1-6, with 7 bases that match TRBD1. V lost 2 bases and J lost 7; bases outside the gene matches: 5. Germline V gene data show CDR1 as KGHSH and CDR2 as LQKENI. The CDR3 is 15 residues long. CDR3 DNA sequence: TGTGCCAGCTCACCATTCGAACAGGGGAATTCACCCCTCCACTTT. It yields the protein CASSPFEQGNSPLHF.

V is TRBV5-1 and J is TRBJ1-4; no definite D call. Germline CDR1 and CDR2: SGHRS and YFSETQ. The CDR3 runs 14 residues. The V gene lost 4 bases and the J gene lost 2 bases, with 9 bases spanning the gap. The CDR3 spells CASSPMATNEKLFF. The CDR3 nucleotides are TGCGCCAGCAGCCCCATGGCCACTAATGAAAAACTGTTTTTT.

The chain employs TRBV7-2 and TRBJ1-1; tentative D call: TRBD1 (5 bases). The germline gives CDR1 SGHTA, CDR2 FQGNSA. Trimming removed 5 bases from V and 7 bases from J, with 17 bases in between. This CDR3 comprises 14 residues. In nucleotides, the CDR3 is TGTGCCAGCAGCCCGACCCGATCAGGGTATGAAGCTTTCTTT. Amino acids: CASSPTRSGYEAFF.

This chain joins TRBV5-1 and TRBJ1-1; D is possibly TRBD1 (5 bases). Germline V lookup: CDR1 SGHRS, CDR2 YFSETQ. The ends were cut back, 1 base at V and 2 bases at J, with 15 bases in the middle. CDR3 length: 16 amino acids. The CDR3 coding sequence is TGCGCCAGCAGCTTGAGGGTCGGGGGAACAAACACTGAAGCTTTCTTT. Translating gives CASSLRVGGTNTEAFF.

V is TRBV7-2 and J is TRBJ2-5, with TRBD2 matching 7 bases. The CDR3 extends over 14 amino acids. Germline-derived CDR1 and CDR2 are SGHTA and FQGNSA. V lost 2 bases, J lost 5 bases, and 5 bases stayed unmatched. This chain's CDR3 is CASSLNRGDETQYF. DNA of the CDR3: TGTGCCAGCAGCTTAAATCGGGGGGACGAGACCCAGTACTTC.

This clone came up a few times. The rearrangement joins TRBV4-2 to TRBJ2-7, with 9 bases aligning to TRBD1. With V trimmed by 1 base and J by 2 bases, 9 bases remained unmatched. CDR1 is LGHNA, CDR2 YNFKEQ, per germline. The length of the CDR3 is 17 residues. For the CDR3, the DNA is TGTGCCAGCAGCCAAGCCCGAGGCACAGGGGGCCCCTACGAGCAGTACTTC. This encodes CASSQARGTGGPYEQYF.

V is TRBV14 and J is TRBJ2-7; 9 nucleotides line up with TRBD1. The CDR3 extends over 15 amino acids. Germline CDR1 is SGHDN and CDR2 is FVKESK. J lost 4 bases, V lost 4 bases, and 8 bases had no gene match. The CDR3 sequence is CASSRGQGIGYEQYF. CDR3 DNA: TGTGCCAGCAGCCGGGGACAGGGCATCGGGTACGAGCAGTACTTC.

The gene calls are TRBV6-5 and TRBJ1-2, with D tentatively TRBD1 (5 bases). Germline CDR1 MNHEY, CDR2 SVGAGI. The CDR3 runs 15 residues. V was trimmed by 6 bases and J by 6 bases, leaving 20 bases between them. DNA of the CDR3: TGTGCCAGCAGCGTGCGGGACTTATCTGTAGATGGCTACACCTTC. Amino acids: CASSVRDLSVDGYTF.

The chain recombines TRBV6-9 with TRBJ2-7; 9 nucleotides agree with TRBD1. The CDR3 totals 15 residues. With V trimmed by 6 bases and J by 0 bases, 6 bases remained unmatched. CDR1 and CDR2 from the germline V gene are MNHGY and SVAAGI. The CDR3 region has the DNA TGTGCCAGCAGCCCCCCGGGACAGGGCTCCTACGAGCAGTACTTC. Amino acids: CASSPPGQGSYEQYF.

This chain connects TRBV6-5 to TRBJ1-1; D unresolved. Germline V CDR1 and CDR2: MNHEY, SVGAGI. V was clipped by 4 bases and J by 4 bases, with 10 bases between them. The CDR3 consists of 13 residues. Written as DNA, the CDR3 is TGTGCCAGCAGTTCCCAACGGGGCACTGAAGCTTTCTTT. Amino acids: CASSSQRGTEAFF.

CDR3 in DNA: TGTGCCAGCAGTTACACAGGTCCCTACGAGCAGTACTTC. Protein product: CASSYTGPYEQYF. V gene TRBV6-2 or TRBV6-3 combines with J gene TRBJ2-7, with D tentatively TRBD1 (5 bases). CDR3 length equals 13 residues. Germline assignment: CDR1 MNHEY and CDR2 SVGEGT. The ends were cut back, 2 bases at V and 2 bases at J, with 7 bases in the middle.

This clone was detected only once. CDR3 sequence reads: CASSLVGTGWNTEAFF. CDR3 DNA sequence: TGTGCCAGCAGCTTAGTAGGGACAGGGTGGAACACTGAAGCTTTCTTT. This rearrangement joins TRBV7-2 to TRBJ1-1; 9 nucleotides line up with TRBD1. V lost 1 base, J lost 1 base, and 4 bases stayed unmatched. The germline V gene has CDR1 SGHTA and CDR2 FQGNSA. The length of the CDR3 is 16 residues. Using reference TRBV7-2 and TRBJ1-1 for the parts outside the CDR3, the full variable domain is GAGVSQSPSNKVTEKGKDVELRCDPISGHTALYWYRQSLGQGLEFLIYFQGNSAPDKSGLPSDRFSAERTGGSVSTLTIQRTQQEDSAVYLCASSLVGTGWNTEAFFGQGTRLTVV.

The rearrangement joins TRBV28 to TRBJ1-2, with a weak D call TRBD1 (6 bases). Germline CDR1 and CDR2: MDHEN and SYDVKM. CDR3 length equals 15 residues. V lost 7 bases and J lost 4, with 19 bases in between. This chain's CDR3 is CASNRLGGVGYGYTF. The CDR3 DNA follows: TGTGCCAGCAATAGGTTAGGGGGGGTCGGCTATGGCTACACCTTC.

This chain uses TRBV30 with TRBJ1-2, with TRBD1 identical over 7 bases. Germline V gene data show CDR1 as GTSNPN and CDR2 as SVGIG (reference sequence). CDR3 length: 14 residues. The V and J ends lost 5 bases and 8 bases, in that order; junction bases with no gene match: 14. CDR3 in amino acids: CAWGTTGELVGYTF. The CDR3 region has the DNA TGTGCCTGGGGAACAACAGGGGAACTGGTCGGCTACACCTTC.

This chain's CDR3 is CASSQAFIRDSRYGYTF. The CDR3 coding sequence is TGCGCCAGCAGCCAAGCCTTTATTCGGGACAGCCGCTATGGCTACACCTTC. The chain has TRBV4-1 and TRBJ1-2; 7 bases are a match to TRBD1. This CDR3 region has 17 residues. The trim removed 1 base at V and 4 bases at J, leaving 12 bases unmatched. The germline gives CDR1 MGHRA, CDR2 YSYEKL.

This clone was observed a few times. The V and J genes are TRBV19 and TRBJ1-3; 8 bases match TRBD1. This CDR3 region has 14 residues. Per germline, CDR1 LNHDA and CDR2 SQIVND (reference sequence). Germline trimming cut 7 bases from V and 2 bases from J; bases unmatched to any gene: 4. The CDR3 loop reads CASTPTGAGNTIYF. CDR3 bases: TGTGCCAGTACCCCGACAGGGGCTGGAAACACCATATATTTT.

The DNA of the CDR3 is TGTGCCAGCAGCGGTAACAGGGCAATGACTGGAAACACCATATATTTT. Residues: CASSGNRAMTGNTIYF. The chain combines TRBV9 with TRBJ1-3, with D perhaps TRBD1 (6 bases). Germline CDR1 and CDR2: SGDLS and YYNGEE. Between the trimmed V and J ends, which lost 3 bases and 2 bases, there was a span of 15 bases. The CDR3 covers 16 residues.

The V gene is TRBV5-8, the J gene TRBJ1-5, with TRBD1 as a possible D gene (6 bases). Germline V gene data show CDR1 as SGHTS and CDR2 as YDEGEE. Deletions cut 10 bases from V and 4 bases from J, with 15 bases between. The CDR3 extends over 13 amino acids. CDR3 coding DNA: TGTGCCGGCAACAGGGATGGGAATCAGCCCCAGCATTTT. Protein sequence: CAGNRDGNQPQHF.

This chain links TRBV5-1 with TRBJ1-4; tentative D call: TRBD1 (5 bases). Germline V gene lookup returns CDR1 SGHRS and CDR2 YFSETQ. The CDR3 length is 14 residues. V was trimmed by 0 bases and J by 7 bases, leaving 10 bases between them. For the CDR3, the DNA is TGCGCCAGCAGCTTGGAGGGGAGGGGTGAAAAACTGTTTTTT. This gives the protein CASSLEGRGEKLFF.

V and J are TRBV3-1 (or the pseudogene TRBV3-2) and TRBJ2-7; 7 bases map to TRBD1. There are 18 residues in the CDR3. The J segment lost 5 bases and the V segment lost 0 bases, leaving 16 bases of the junction unmatched. CDR1 is LGHDT, CDR2 YNNKEL, per germline (reference sequence). The CDR3 DNA follows: TGTGCCAGCAGCCAAGATCTCCTTTGGGAACAGGGGTTCCACGAGCAGTACTTC. It encodes CASSQDLLWEQGFHEQYF.

The chain has TRBV7-9 and TRBJ2-7; TRBD2 aligns across 7 bases. The CDR3 length is 17 residues. In germline, CDR1 is SEHNR, CDR2 FQNEAQ (reference sequence). The V and J ends lost 4 bases and 2 bases, in that order; junction bases with no gene match: 14. CDR3 sequence: CASSYPGGDAGAYEQYF. In nucleotides, the CDR3 is TGTGCCAGCAGCTACCCGGGGGGAGACGCCGGCGCCTACGAGCAGTACTTC. The full variable domain, completed using reference TRBV7-9 and TRBJ2-7, is DTGVSQNPRHKITKRGQNVTFRCDPISEHNRLYWYRQTLGQGPEFLTYFQNEAQLEKSRLLSDRFSAERPKGSFSTLEIQRTEQGDSAMYLCASSYPGGDAGAYEQYFGPGTRLTVT.

The chain uses TRBV7-9 and TRBJ2-5, with a possible D match to TRBD2 (7 bases). V dropped 7 bases and J dropped 4 bases, with 19 bases sitting between them. CDR1 SEHNR and CDR2 FQNEAQ come from the germline V gene (reference sequence). The CDR3 spans 15 residues. The CDR3 sequence: CASTNNGGGAETQYF. CDR3 DNA: TGTGCCAGCACCAATAATGGAGGGGGGGCAGAGACCCAGTACTTC.

The chain recombines TRBV7-2 with TRBJ2-3, with 8 bases fitting TRBD1. Trimming removed 2 bases from V and 4 bases from J; junction bases left unmatched: 11. The germline V gene has CDR1 SGHTA and CDR2 FQGNSA. This CDR3 has 17 amino acids. This chain's CDR3 is CASSLSQPGTGSDTQYF. The CDR3 nucleotides read TGTGCCAGCAGCTTATCTCAACCCGGGACAGGATCAGATACGCAGTATTTT.

The chain has TRBV20-1 and TRBJ1-5; 7 nucleotides align to TRBD1. J gave up 0 bases and V 3 bases, and 5 bases lay outside the gene matches. Germline CDR1 reads DFQATT; CDR2 reads SNEGSKA (reference sequence). This CDR3 has 15 amino acids. CDR3 sequence (DNA): TGCAGTGCTAGTAAAGGGGGCGTTAGCAATCAGCCCCAGCATTTT. Protein sequence: CSASKGGVSNQPQHF.